The clone carrying this T cell receptor beta chain appeared a few times. V lost 1 base and J lost 6; bases outside the gene matches: 12. The CDR3 has 17 amino acids. Germline CDR1 and CDR2: SGHRS and YFSETQ. The PCR ran on 60 Vbeta and 13 Jbeta primers. The table came from immunoSEQ multiplex PCR; TCRdb's copy has only in-frame clones and leaves some out. Among 35,000 to 50,000 clones listed, 50% to 75% were seen once. The data were taken from a study of cytomegalovirus exposure and HLA in healthy donors. The chain uses TRBV5-1 and TRBJ2-3; 9 nucleotides line up with TRBD1. This clonotype originated in a human donor in good health. The sequenced sample was PBMCs. CDR3 sequence reads: CASSLFPGQGPGDTQYF. The CDR3 DNA reads TGCGCCAGCAGCTTGTTCCCGGGACAGGGCCCTGGCGATACGCAGTATTTT.